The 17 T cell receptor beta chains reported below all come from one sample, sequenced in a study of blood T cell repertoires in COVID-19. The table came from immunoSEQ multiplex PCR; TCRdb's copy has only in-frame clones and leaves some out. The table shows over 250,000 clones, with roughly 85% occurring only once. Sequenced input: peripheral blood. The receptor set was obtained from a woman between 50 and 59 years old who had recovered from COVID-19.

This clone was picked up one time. In DNA form, the CDR3 reads TGCGCCAGCAGCCAAGACAGGGGAAGTGGAAACACCATATATTTT. It encodes CASSQDRGSGNTIYF. The chain employs TRBV4-3 and TRBJ1-3; a possible D gene is TRBD1 (6 bases). The CDR3 runs 15 residues. Trimming stripped 0 bases from V and 3 bases from J, with 9 bases between. The germline V gene has CDR1 LGHNA and CDR2 YSLEER.

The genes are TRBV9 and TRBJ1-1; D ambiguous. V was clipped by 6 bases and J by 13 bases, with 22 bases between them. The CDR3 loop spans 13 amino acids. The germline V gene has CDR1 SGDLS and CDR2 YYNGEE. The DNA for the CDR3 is TGTGCCAGCAACCTTCCCCCCGTACCTAAGCTTTTCTTT. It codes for CASNLPPVPKLFF.

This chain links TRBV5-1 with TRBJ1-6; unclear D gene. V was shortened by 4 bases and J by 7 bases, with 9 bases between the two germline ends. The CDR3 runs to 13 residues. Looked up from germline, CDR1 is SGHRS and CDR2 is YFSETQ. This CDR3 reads CASSPGANSPLHF. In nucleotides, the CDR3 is TGCGCCAGCAGCCCCGGAGCAAATTCACCCCTCCACTTT.

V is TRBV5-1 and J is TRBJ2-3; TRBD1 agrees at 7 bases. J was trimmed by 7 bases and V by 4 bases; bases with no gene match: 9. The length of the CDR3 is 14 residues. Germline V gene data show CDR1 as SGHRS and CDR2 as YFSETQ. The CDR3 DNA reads TGCGCCAGCAGCGAAGACAGGGTACTATATACGCAGTATTTT. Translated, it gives CASSEDRVLYTQYF. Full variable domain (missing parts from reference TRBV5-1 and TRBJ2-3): KAGVTQTPRYLIKTRGQQVTLSCSPISGHRSVSWYQQTPGQGLQFLFEYFSETQRNKGNFPGRFSGRQFSNSRSEMNVSTLELGDSALYLCASSEDRVLYTQYFGPGTRLTVL.

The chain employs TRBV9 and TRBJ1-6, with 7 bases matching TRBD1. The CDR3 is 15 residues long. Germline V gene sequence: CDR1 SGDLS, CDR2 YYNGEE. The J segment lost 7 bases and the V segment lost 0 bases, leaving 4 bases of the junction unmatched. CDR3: CASSVEDRPNSPLHF. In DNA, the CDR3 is TGTGCCAGCAGCGTAGAGGACAGGCCCAATTCACCCCTCCACTTT.

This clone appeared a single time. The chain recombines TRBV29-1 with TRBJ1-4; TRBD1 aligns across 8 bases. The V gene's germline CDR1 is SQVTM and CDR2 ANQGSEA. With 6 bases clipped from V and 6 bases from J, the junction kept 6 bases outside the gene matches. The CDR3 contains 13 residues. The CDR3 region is CSVRGTGHEKLFF. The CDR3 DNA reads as TGCAGCGTGCGAGGGACAGGCCATGAAAAACTGTTTTTT.

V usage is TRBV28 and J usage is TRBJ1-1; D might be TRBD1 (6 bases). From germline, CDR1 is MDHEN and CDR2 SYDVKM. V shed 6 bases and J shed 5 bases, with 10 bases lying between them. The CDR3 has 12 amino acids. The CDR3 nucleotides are TGTGCCAGCAGACCCCAGGGGACTGAAGCTTTCTTT. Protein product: CASRPQGTEAFF.

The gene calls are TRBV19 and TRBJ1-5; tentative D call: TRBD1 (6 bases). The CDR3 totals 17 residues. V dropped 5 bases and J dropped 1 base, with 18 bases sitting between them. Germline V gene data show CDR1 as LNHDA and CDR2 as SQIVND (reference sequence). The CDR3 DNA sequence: TGTGCCAGTAGTTCCTTGGGGGCCTCGGGAAGCAATCAGCCCCAGCATTTT. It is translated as CASSSLGASGSNQPQHF.

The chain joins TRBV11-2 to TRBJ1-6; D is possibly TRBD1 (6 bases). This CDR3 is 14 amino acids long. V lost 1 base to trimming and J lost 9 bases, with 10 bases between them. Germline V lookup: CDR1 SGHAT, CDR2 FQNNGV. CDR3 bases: TGTGCCAGCAGCTTAGCACAGGGCACTTCACCCCTCCACTTT. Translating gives CASSLAQGTSPLHF.

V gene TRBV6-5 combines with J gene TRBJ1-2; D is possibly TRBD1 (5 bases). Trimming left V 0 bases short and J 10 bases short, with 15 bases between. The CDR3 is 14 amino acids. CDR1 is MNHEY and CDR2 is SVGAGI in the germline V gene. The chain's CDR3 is CASSYSIYQGNYTF. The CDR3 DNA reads TGTGCCAGCAGTTACTCGATCTATCAGGGCAACTACACCTTC.

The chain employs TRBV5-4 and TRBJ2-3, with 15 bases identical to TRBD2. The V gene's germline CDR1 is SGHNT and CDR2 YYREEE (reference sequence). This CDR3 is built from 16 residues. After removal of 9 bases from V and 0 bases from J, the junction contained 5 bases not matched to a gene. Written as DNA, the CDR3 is TGTGCCATTAGGACTAGCGGGAGGGCTAGCACAGATACGCAGTATTTT. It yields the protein CAIRTSGRASTDTQYF.

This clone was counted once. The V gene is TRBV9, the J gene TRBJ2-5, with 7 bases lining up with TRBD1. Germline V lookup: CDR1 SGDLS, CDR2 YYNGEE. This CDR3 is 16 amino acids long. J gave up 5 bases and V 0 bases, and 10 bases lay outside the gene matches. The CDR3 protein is CASSVGSYRGRETQYF. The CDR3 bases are TGTGCCAGCAGCGTAGGGAGTTACAGGGGACGGGAGACCCAGTACTTC. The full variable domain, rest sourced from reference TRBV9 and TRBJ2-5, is DSGVTQTPKHLITATGQRVTLRCSPRSGDLSVYWYQQSLDQGLQFLIQYYNGEERAKGNILERFSAQQFPDLHSELNLSSLELGDSALYFCASSVGSYRGRETQYFGPGTRLLVL.

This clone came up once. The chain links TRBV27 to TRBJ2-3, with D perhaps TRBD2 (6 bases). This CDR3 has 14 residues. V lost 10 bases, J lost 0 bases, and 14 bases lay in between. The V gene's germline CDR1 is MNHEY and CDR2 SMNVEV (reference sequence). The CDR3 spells CATAGGPSTDTQYF. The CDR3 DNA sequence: TGTGCCACCGCAGGAGGGCCGAGCACAGATACGCAGTATTTT.

Here the CDR3 reads CASRHRGGPDTQYF. CDR3 sequence (DNA): TGTGCCAGCCGACACCGGGGGGGCCCAGATACGCAGTATTTT. The rearrangement joins TRBV13 to TRBJ2-3; 8 positions agree with TRBD2. This CDR3 has 14 residues. The junction had 8 bases not matched to a gene; V was cut back by 8 bases and J by 4 bases. In germline, CDR1 is PRHDT, CDR2 FYEKMQ (reference sequence).

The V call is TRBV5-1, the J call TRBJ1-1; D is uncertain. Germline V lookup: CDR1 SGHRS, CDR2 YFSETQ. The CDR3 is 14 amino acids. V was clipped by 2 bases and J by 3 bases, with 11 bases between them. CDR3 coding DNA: TGCGCCAGCAGCTTTGGAGGCACTTACACTGAAGCTTTCTTT. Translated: CASSFGGTYTEAFF.

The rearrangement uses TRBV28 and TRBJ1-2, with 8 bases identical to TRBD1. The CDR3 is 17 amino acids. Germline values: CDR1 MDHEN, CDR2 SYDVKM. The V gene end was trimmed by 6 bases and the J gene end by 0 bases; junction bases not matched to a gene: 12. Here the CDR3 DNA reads TGTGCCAGCAGCCCTGGCCGGGACAGGCTAGCTAACTATGGCTACACCTTC. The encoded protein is CASSPGRDRLANYGYTF.

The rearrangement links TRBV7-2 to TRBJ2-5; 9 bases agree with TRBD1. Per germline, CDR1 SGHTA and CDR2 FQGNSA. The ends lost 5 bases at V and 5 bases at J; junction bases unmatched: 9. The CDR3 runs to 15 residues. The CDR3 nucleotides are TGTGCCAGCAGCGCCAACAGGGGGCACGGGGAGACCCAGTACTTC. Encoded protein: CASSANRGHGETQYF.